The clone carrying this T cell receptor (beta chain) was observed a handful of times. The data were obtained in a study of blood T cells in healthy people across ages. Individuals who donated were healthy Caucasians from Russia aged roughly 6 to 100. The germline V and J ends were trimmed by 4 bases and 0 bases, with 16 bases remaining between them. Germline loops: CDR1 SGHRS, CDR2 YFSETQ. CDR3 size: 16 residues. The authors ran a second PCR of about 6 to 11 cycles using a sample-barcoded 5' primer and a J-beta primer mix. TCRdb recomputed calls from the 5' RACE reads with MiXCR, one row per CDR3 protein. The sample lists 650,000 to 950,000 distinct CDR3 sequences; around 43% were seen once.

This clonotype was obtained from a man aged 55 to 69 in good health. Sequenced input: blood. The V gene is TRBV5-1, the J gene TRBJ1-2, with D possibly matching TRBD1 (5 bases). In nucleotides, the CDR3 is TGCGCCAGCAGCCTAACCTCGGACATACCTAACTATGGCTACACCTTC. This translates into CASSLTSDIPNYGYTF.